Given below is one TCR beta chain in context. The record originates from a study of blood T cell repertoires in COVID-19. Whole-study context: Samples came from the United States, Italy and Spain, spanning acute and convalescent COVID-19. T cells, B-cell-depleted T cells, or PBMCs provided the cDNA or gDNA that served as material.

Germline V lookup: CDR1 ENHRY, CDR2 SYGVKD. The CDR3 covers 14 residues. The V and J ends lost 0 bases and 4 bases respectively, with 9 bases between them. Profiling relied on immunoSEQ multiplex PCR, and the TCRdb table lists in-frame clones only, not all of them. The repertoire has about 330,000 clones, roughly 83% of them found once; the top ten carry 1.5% to 2%. The receptor's source is a woman aged 50 to 60 with acute or convalescent COVID-19. The V and J genes are TRBV10-3 and TRBJ1-2; D is unresolved. Input material: peripheral blood. CDR3 amino acids: CAISESGLIYGYTF. The DNA of the CDR3 is TGTGCCATCAGTGAGTCTGGGCTGATCTATGGCTACACCTTC.